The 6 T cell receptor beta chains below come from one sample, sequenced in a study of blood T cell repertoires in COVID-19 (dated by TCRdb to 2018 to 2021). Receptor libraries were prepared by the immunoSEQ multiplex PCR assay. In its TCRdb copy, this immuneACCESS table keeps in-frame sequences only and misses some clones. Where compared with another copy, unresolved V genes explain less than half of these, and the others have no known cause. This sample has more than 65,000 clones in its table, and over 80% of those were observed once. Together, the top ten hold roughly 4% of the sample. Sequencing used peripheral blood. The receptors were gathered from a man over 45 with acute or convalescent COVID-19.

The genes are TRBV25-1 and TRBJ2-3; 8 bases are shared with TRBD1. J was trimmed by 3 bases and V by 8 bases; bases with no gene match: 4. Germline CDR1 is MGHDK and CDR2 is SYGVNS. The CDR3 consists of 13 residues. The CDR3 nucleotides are TGTGCCAGCTCCCGGACAGGGACAGATACGCAGTATTTT. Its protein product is CASSRTGTDTQYF.

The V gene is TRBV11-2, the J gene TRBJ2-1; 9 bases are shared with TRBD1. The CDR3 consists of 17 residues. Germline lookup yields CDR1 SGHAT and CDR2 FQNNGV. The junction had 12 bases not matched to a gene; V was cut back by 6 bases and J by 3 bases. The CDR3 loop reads CASSSSTGTGFYNEQFF. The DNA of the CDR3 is TGTGCCAGCAGTTCATCGACCGGGACAGGGTTCTACAATGAGCAGTTCTTC. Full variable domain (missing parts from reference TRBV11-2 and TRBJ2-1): EAGVAQSPRYKIIEKRQSVAFWCNPISGHATLYWYQQILGQGPKLLIQFQNNGVVDDSQLPKDRFSAERLKGVDSTLKIQPAKLEDSAVYLCASSSSTGTGFYNEQFFGPGTRLTVL.

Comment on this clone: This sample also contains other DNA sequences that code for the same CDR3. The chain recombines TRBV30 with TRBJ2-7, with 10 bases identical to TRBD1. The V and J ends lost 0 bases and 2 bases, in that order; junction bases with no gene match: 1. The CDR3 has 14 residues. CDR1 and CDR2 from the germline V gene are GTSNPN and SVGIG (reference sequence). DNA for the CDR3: TGTGCCTGGAGTGTTGGGACAGGGGCCTACGAGCAGTACTTC. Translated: CAWSVGTGAYEQYF.

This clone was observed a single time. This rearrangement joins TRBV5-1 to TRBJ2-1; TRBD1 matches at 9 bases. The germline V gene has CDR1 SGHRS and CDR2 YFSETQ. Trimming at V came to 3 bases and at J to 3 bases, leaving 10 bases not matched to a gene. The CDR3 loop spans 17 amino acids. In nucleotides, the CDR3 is TGCGCCAGCAGCTCAACTGGGACAGGGAGTTACTACAATGAGCAGTTCTTC. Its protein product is CASSSTGTGSYYNEQFF.

CDR3 residues: CAISGGSSYNEQFF. CDR3 nucleotide sequence: TGTGCCATCAGTGGTGGTAGCTCCTACAATGAGCAGTTCTTC. The J gene is TRBJ2-1, the V gene TRBV10-3; D is undetermined. Per germline, CDR1 ENHRY and CDR2 SYGVKD. This CDR3 comprises 14 residues. V was clipped by 4 bases and J by 0 bases, with 7 bases between them.

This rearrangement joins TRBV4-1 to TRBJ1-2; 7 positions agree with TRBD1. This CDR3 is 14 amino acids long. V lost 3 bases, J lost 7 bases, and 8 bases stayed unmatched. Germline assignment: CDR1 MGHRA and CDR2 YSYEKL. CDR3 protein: CASSQLGTVGGYTF. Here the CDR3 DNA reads TGCGCCAGCAGCCAGTTGGGGACAGTGGGTGGCTACACCTTC.